Listed below are T cell receptor beta chains from one sample, sequenced in a study of blood T cell repertoires in COVID-19. The table came from immunoSEQ multiplex PCR; TCRdb's copy has only in-frame clones and leaves some out. The sample holds 150,000 or so clones, about nine tenths seen once. Sequenced: PBMCs or T cells enriched from blood (not recorded which). Source of these receptors: a woman in her thirties or forties who had been exposed to COVID-19. CDR3s include the opening cysteine and the closing phenylalanine or tryptophan. The D gene is left open where the match is weak. For some rows the clone size is stated as once, few or many, or as a class when expanded; others skip it.

NA NA TRBJ1-1 TRBV18 CASSQQNPAGSNTEAFF TGTGCCAGCTCTCAACAGAACCCCGCAGGGTCGAACACTGAAGCTTTCTTT
NA NA TRBJ2-3 TRBV18 CASSPLTSTDTQYF TGTGCCAGCTCACCATTAACTAGCACAGATACGCAGTATTTT
NA NA TRBJ2-5 TRBV7-3 CASSSTSSQTQYF TGTGCCAGCAGCTCGACTAGTAGTCAGACCCAGTACTTC
NA TRBD1 TRBJ1-2 TRBV5-1 CASRPTGPNYGYTF TGCGCCAGCAGACCGACAGGGCCCAACTATGGCTACACCTTC
few TRBD1 TRBJ2-1 TRBV3-1/TRBV3-2 CASSLRTGVGNEQFF TGTGCCAGCAGCCTGAGGACAGGGGTGGGTAATGAGCAGTTCTTC
NA TRBD1 TRBJ1-2 TRBV10-3 CAISGTDPNGYTF TGTGCCATTAGTGGGACAGACCCGAATGGCTACACCTTC
NA NA TRBJ1-1 TRBV6-6 CASHGRQANTEAFF TGTGCCAGTCATGGGAGACAGGCGAACACTGAAGCTTTCTTT
NA NA TRBJ2-7 TRBV10-3 CAISVQQNAYEQYF TGTGCCATCAGTGTACAGCAGAATGCCTACGAGCAGTACTTC
NA NA TRBJ1-2 TRBV25-1 CASSEYGGQNYGYTF TGTGCCAGCAGTGAATACGGAGGACAGAACTATGGCTACACCTTC
NA NA TRBJ1-5 TRBV2 CASRLEYSNQPQHF TGTGCCAGCAGATTGGAGTATAGCAATCAGCCCCAGCATTTT
NA TRBD1 TRBJ1-1 TRBV7-8 CASETGSGEAFF TGTGCCAGCGAGACAGGGTCTGGTGAAGCTTTCTTT
NA TRBD1 TRBJ2-7 TRBV7-9 CASSRDRGRPYEQYF TGTGCCAGCAGCCGCGACAGGGGGCGTCCCTACGAGCAGTACTTC
NA TRBD2 TRBJ2-4 TRBV5-1 CASSPAGTSGRNIQYF TGCGCCAGCAGCCCGGCCGGGACTAGTGGTAGGAACATTCAGTACTTC
NA TRBD1 TRBJ2-7 TRBV7-2 CASRLTSTGGEQYF TGTGCCAGCAGGCTTACATCGACAGGGGGCGAGCAGTACTTC
NA TRBD2 TRBJ2-1 TRBV3-1/TRBV3-2 CASSQGLAGGGNEQFF TGTGCCAGCAGCCAAGGCCTAGCGGGAGGTGGCAATGAGCAGTTCTTC
NA TRBD1 TRBJ1-1 TRBV29-1 CSGQGVRNTEAFF TGCAGCGGCCAGGGGGTGAGGAACACTGAAGCTTTCTTT
NA NA TRBJ1-2 TRBV16 CASSPEYGYTF TGTGCCAGCAGCCCAGAATATGGCTACACCTTC
NA NA TRBJ1-5 TRBV7-6 CASSLESLGPQHF TGTGCCAGCAGCTTAGAGAGCCTCGGGCCCCAGCATTTT
NA NA TRBJ2-2 TRBV27 CASTKYMLNTGELFF TGTGCCAGCACTAAATATATGTTGAACACCGGGGAGCTGTTTTTT
NA NA TRBJ2-1 TRBV7-2 CASSLALANEQFF TGTGCCAGCAGCTTAGCGCTAGCCAATGAGCAGTTCTTC
once NA TRBJ1-1 TRBV6-5 CASRGAMNTEAFF TGTGCCAGCAGAGGGGCTATGAACACTGAAGCTTTCTTT
NA NA TRBJ1-2 TRBV12-3/TRBV12-4 CASSTGSGAGYTF TGTGCCAGCAGCACAGGGAGTGGGGCTGGCTACACCTTC
once NA TRBJ1-3 TRBV6-5 CASLGLSSGNTIYF TGTGCCAGCCTTGGGCTCAGCTCTGGAAACACCATATATTTT
NA TRBD2 TRBJ2-1 TRBV5-8 CASSSIAGVYNEQFF TGTGCCAGCAGCTCCATAGCGGGGGTTTACAATGAGCAGTTCTTC
NA NA TRBJ2-1 TRBV27 CASSLEVGRPRDEQFF TGTGCCAGCAGTTTAGAGGTCGGACGGCCGAGGGATGAGCAGTTCTTC
NA NA TRBJ1-2 TRBV7-9 CASSRGYGYTF TGTGCCAGCAGCCGCGGGTATGGCTACACCTTC
NA NA TRBJ2-3 TRBV5-5 CASSPDTSTDTQYF TGTGCCAGCAGCCCGGACACTAGCACAGATACGCAGTATTTT
NA TRBD2 TRBJ2-3 TRBV7-9 CAGLASGGFATDTQYF TGTGCCGGACTCGCTAGCGGAGGATTTGCCACAGATACGCAGTATTTT
NA NA TRBJ1-4 TRBV9 CASSADSPNEKLFF TGTGCCAGCAGCGCCGACAGTCCCAATGAAAAACTGTTTTTT
few NA TRBJ2-2 TRBV6-5 CASSYGGSNTGELFF TGTGCCAGCAGTTACGGGGGCTCGAACACCGGGGAGCTGTTTTTT
NA NA TRBJ1-2 TRBV7-9 CASSEQVPYTF TGTGCCAGCAGCGAACAGGTTCCCTACACCTTC
NA NA TRBJ1-1 TRBV11-2 CASLPPGGVKTFF TGTGCCAGCCTCCCCCCAGGCGGGGTTAAGACTTTCTTT
NA TRBD1 TRBJ1-4 TRBV12-3/TRBV12-4 CASSIGGGEKLFF TGTGCCAGCAGCATAGGGGGCGGTGAAAAACTGTTTTTT
NA NA TRBJ1-5 TRBV12-3/TRBV12-4 CASSSDFQPQHF TGTGCCAGCAGCTCAGACTTCCAGCCCCAGCATTTT
few TRBD1 TRBJ1-2 TRBV6-5 CASSQQGSIHGYTF TGTGCCAGCAGCCAACAGGGGTCGATCCATGGCTACACCTTC
NA NA TRBJ1-3 TRBV2 CASSEARTSGNTIYF TGTGCCAGCAGTGAAGCCCGTACTTCTGGAAACACCATATATTTT
NA TRBD1 TRBJ2-5 TRBV24-1 CATSDRDREAETQYF TGTGCCACCAGTGATCGGGACAGGGAGGCAGAGACCCAGTACTTC
NA NA TRBJ1-5 TRBV19 CASSILSPARGNQPQHF TGTGCCAGTAGTATCTTAAGCCCGGCCAGGGGCAATCAGCCCCAGCATTTT
NA TRBD2 TRBJ2-1 TRBV7-2 CASSLRGTSGSPLYNEQFF TGTGCCAGCAGCCTTAGAGGGACTAGCGGGAGTCCCCTCTACAATGAGCAGTTCTTC
NA NA TRBJ2-2 TRBV11-3 CASSLDHSRGGTGELFF TGTGCCAGCAGCTTAGATCATTCCAGGGGTGGCACCGGGGAGCTGTTTTTT
NA NA TRBJ2-5 TRBV10-3 CAISVNQETQYF TGTGCCATCAGTGTCAACCAAGAGACCCAGTACTTC
NA TRBD1 TRBJ1-2 TRBV7-2 CASSTRTGVAYGYTF TGTGCCAGCAGCACCAGGACAGGGGTTGCCTATGGCTACACCTTC
NA NA TRBJ2-3 TRBV9 CASSETRGADTQYF TGTGCCAGCAGCGAGACCCGCGGGGCAGATACGCAGTATTTT
once NA TRBJ2-7 TRBV5-1 CASSLDSGGYEQYF TGCGCCAGCAGCTTGGACAGTGGAGGGTACGAGCAGTACTTC
NA TRBD2 TRBJ2-1 TRBV5-4 CASSLTSGKVEQFF TGTGCCAGCAGCTTGACTAGCGGGAAAGTTGAGCAGTTCTTC
NA TRBD1 TRBJ2-5 TRBV19 CASSIGQGLQETQYF TGTGCCAGTAGTATTGGACAGGGCCTACAAGAGACCCAGTACTTC
NA TRBD1 TRBJ1-2 TRBV2 CASSDSGTGLGGYTF TGTGCCAGCAGTGATTCGGGGACAGGGTTGGGAGGCTACACCTTC
NA TRBD1 TRBJ1-5 TRBV2 CASDLTGASNQPQHF TGTGCCAGCGACTTGACAGGGGCCAGCAATCAGCCCCAGCATTTT
NA NA TRBJ2-1 TRBV11-1 CASSLVVSPGYNEQFF TGTGCCAGCAGCTTAGTGGTGTCCCCGGGGTACAATGAGCAGTTCTTC
NA NA TRBJ1-1 TRBV9 CASSVAVNTEAFF TGTGCCAGCAGCGTAGCCGTGAACACTGAAGCTTTCTTT
NA NA TRBJ2-7 TRBV10-1 CASSESIAPEEQYF TGCGCCAGCAGTGAGTCTATAGCCCCGGAGGAGCAGTACTTC
few NA TRBJ2-2 TRBV4-3 CASSQGAGGELFF TGCGCCAGCAGCCAAGGTGCAGGCGGGGAGCTGTTTTTT
NA NA TRBJ1-6 TRBV9 CASSANFGGSPLHF TGTGCCAGCAGCGCCAACTTCGGCGGTTCACCCCTCCACTTT